This T cell receptor (beta chain) appears in the sequencing data of a study of T cells in Graves' hyperthyroidism and ophthalmopathy. The CDR3 totals 15 residues. Germline CDR1 MNHEY, CDR2 SVGAGI. Trimming removed 4 bases at V and 1 base at J, with 13 bases between. The CDR3 regions of TCR beta were amplified from RNA transcripts. In the first-round RT-PCR of the TCR CDR3, the HTBI primer set was used. From the multiplex PCR reads, TCRdb called clonotypes with MiXCR, one entry per CDR3 protein. The sample has roughly 750,000 distinct CDR3 sequences; about a sixth are singletons. There are many counts of this clonotype. Each diagnosis drew on symptoms, thyroxine, TRAb, thyroid ultrasound and orbital computed tomography findings.

V usage is TRBV6-5 and J usage is TRBJ1-1; D is possibly TRBD1 (6 bases). Specimen: blood. The receptor's source is a man between 18 and 35 years old with Graves' hyperthyroidism. CDR3 DNA: TGTGCCAGCAGTTTCCGACAGGCAACGAACACTGAAGCTTTCTTT. Translated, it gives CASSFRQATNTEAFF.